The 5 T cell receptor beta chains below come from one sample, sequenced in a study of T-cell reconstitution after alpha-beta-depleted transplantation in children. Unique molecular identifiers were incorporated during preparation of the TCRbeta library. TCRdb processed the PCR reads anew with MiXCR; each CDR3 protein has one entry. The table has about 110,000 distinct CDR3 sequences, about 9.3% seen once. Specimen: PBMCs from the stem cell graft donor, collected from the stem cell graft. The receptors come from a human donor who donated a stem cell graft to a child with acute lymphoblastic leukemia.

This clonotype has a count of ten or more. The chain joins TRBV10-3 to TRBJ1-5; tentative D call: TRBD1 (5 bases). The V end was cut by 2 bases, the J end by 0 bases, with 5 bases between. Looked up from germline, CDR1 is ENHRY and CDR2 is SYGVKD. This CDR3 is 14 amino acids long. The CDR3 region is CAISEGHSNQPQHF. The CDR3 coding sequence is TGTGCCATCAGTGAGGGACATAGCAATCAGCCCCAGCATTTT.

The sample holds many counts of this clonotype. V and J are TRBV6-6 and TRBJ1-5, with unresolved D. The CDR3 covers 12 residues. V was cut by 2 bases and J by 6 bases, with 5 bases left in between. Germline V CDR1 and CDR2: MNHNY, SVGAGI (reference sequence). CDR3 sequence (DNA): TGTGCCAGCAGTTACACGGGTCAGCCCCAGCATTTT. As protein: CASSYTGQPQHF.

This clonotype was recorded many times. CDR3 sequence (DNA): TGCGCCAGCAGCTTGGTTAGGACAGTGAATGAGCAGTTCTTC. The encoded protein is CASSLVRTVNEQFF. The chain recombines TRBV5-1 with TRBJ2-1; TRBD1 might be the D (6 bases). Between the trimmed V and J ends, which lost 0 bases and 7 bases, there was a span of 11 bases. Germline V CDR1 and CDR2: SGHRS, YFSETQ. This CDR3 is built from 14 residues.

This clonotype was detected many times. The DNA for the CDR3 is TGCAGTGCTGGACTAGCGGGAGCTGGGGTAGAAGAGACCCAGTACTTC. This gives the protein CSAGLAGAGVEETQYF. The gene calls are TRBV20-1 and TRBJ2-5, with 13 bases that match TRBD2. Unmatched junction bases numbered 9, after V lost 5 bases and J lost 3 bases. The V gene's germline CDR1 is DFQATT and CDR2 SNEGSKA (reference sequence). The CDR3 is 16 residues long.

Ten or more counts support this clonotype. This chain uses TRBV4-3 with TRBJ2-3; D is unclear. The length of the CDR3 is 18 residues. Trimming removed 0 bases from V and 0 bases from J, with 16 bases in between. In germline, CDR1 is LGHNA, CDR2 YSLEER. CDR3 amino acids: CASSQDPAVQTSTDTQYF. CDR3 coding DNA: TGCGCCAGCAGCCAAGATCCGGCCGTGCAGACTAGCACAGATACGCAGTATTTT.